Given below is one T cell receptor (beta chain) in context. This CDR3 contains 16 residues. The V gene's germline CDR1 is MDHEN and CDR2 SYDVKM. Deletions cut 5 bases from V and 0 bases from J, with 14 bases between. This entry is derived from a study of control samples from healthy donors and cancer patients. Profiling relied on immunoSEQ multiplex PCR, and the TCRdb table lists in-frame clones only, not all of them. The top ten clones hold 4.9% of a sample with 150,000 to 200,000 clones, almost 90% of them seen once. The TCR originated in a woman aged 30 to 39 in good health. Sequencing used blood. V and J are TRBV28 and TRBJ1-3; tentative D call: TRBD1 (6 bases). The CDR3 here is CASSRVGQTSGNTIYF. The CDR3, as DNA: TGTGCCAGCAGTCGGGTCGGACAGACCTCTGGAAACACCATATATTTT.